This TCR beta chain comes out of a study of OX40 agonist ivuxolimab in advanced cancers. Whole-study findings and limits: At 0.1 to 3.0 mg/kg and by week 6, CD4+ and CD8+ T cells in the blood had expanded clonally.

Measured with immunoSEQ multiplex PCR; TCRdb has only the in-frame clones, and not every one. The sample consists of 45,000 to 50,000 clones, 88% of them appearing once. The CDR3 length is 17 residues. Trimming cost V 8 bases and J 0 bases, with 22 bases left between them. Germline V lookup: CDR1 MNHEY, CDR2 SMNVEV (reference sequence). Comments on this clone: The antigen is not known.

This TCR derives from an adult with an advanced solid tumor such as melanoma, head and neck, liver or kidney cancer. This chain connects TRBV27 to TRBJ1-1; possible D gene TRBD1, 5 bases. Sequencing used CD4+ or CD8+ T cells sorted from blood, obtained in a trial of the OX40 agonist ivuxolimab. The CDR3 coding sequence is TGTGCCAGCGTGCTTGACTATGGGGCCTCAATGAACACTGAAGCTTTCTTT. It encodes CASVLDYGASMNTEAFF.